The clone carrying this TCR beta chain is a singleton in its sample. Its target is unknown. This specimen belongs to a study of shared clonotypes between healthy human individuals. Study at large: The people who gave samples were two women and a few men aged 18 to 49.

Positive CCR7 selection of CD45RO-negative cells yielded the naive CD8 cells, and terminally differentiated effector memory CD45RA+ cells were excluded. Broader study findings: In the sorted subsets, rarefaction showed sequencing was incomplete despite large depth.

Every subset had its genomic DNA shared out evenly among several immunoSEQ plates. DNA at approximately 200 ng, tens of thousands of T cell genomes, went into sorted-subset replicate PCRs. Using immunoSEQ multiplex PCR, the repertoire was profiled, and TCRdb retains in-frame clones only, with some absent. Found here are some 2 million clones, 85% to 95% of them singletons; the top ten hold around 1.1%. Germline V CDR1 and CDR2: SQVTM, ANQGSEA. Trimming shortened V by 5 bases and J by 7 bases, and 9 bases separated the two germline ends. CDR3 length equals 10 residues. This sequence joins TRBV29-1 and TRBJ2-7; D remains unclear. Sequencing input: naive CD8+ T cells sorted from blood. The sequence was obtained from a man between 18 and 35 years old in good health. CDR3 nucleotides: TGCAGCGTTTCCCTGGGGGAGCAGTACTTC. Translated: CSVSLGEQYF.